The 9 T cell receptor beta chains given below trace back to one sample, sequenced in a study of T cell responses to AZD1222 COVID-19 vaccine (dated by TCRdb to the early 2020s). Library prep was done by the immunoSEQ multiplex PCR assay. This immuneACCESS table, as held by TCRdb, lists in-frame sequences with V and J called but not all clones. Of the missing ones, under half trace to an unresolved V gene in checked studies; the others have no known cause. Within this sample are about 97,000 clones, with roughly 80% of them counted one time only. About a sixth of the sample is held by the ten biggest clonotypes. The sample's time point label, decoded: baseline before first vaccination. The source was peripheral blood, collected on day 0 of AZD1222 vaccination. Source of these receptors: an adult in good health.

This chain links TRBV6-5 with TRBJ2-1; D uncertain. This CDR3 has 11 residues. The germline CDR1 and CDR2 sequences are MNHEY and SVGAGI. The germline V and J ends were trimmed by 4 bases and 8 bases, with 6 bases remaining between them. The CDR3 reads CASSSGYEQFF. DNA for the CDR3: TGTGCCAGCAGTTCCGGGTATGAGCAGTTCTTC.

The chain couples TRBV18 to TRBJ1-2, with TRBD1 as a possible D gene (5 bases). The CDR3 covers 13 residues. Germline V gives CDR1 KGHSH, CDR2 LQKENI. V dropped 2 bases and J dropped 7 bases, with 11 bases sitting between them. CDR3: CASSPVRGGGYTF. In DNA form, the CDR3 reads TGTGCCAGCTCACCAGTAAGGGGTGGTGGCTACACCTTC.

The rearrangement joins TRBV3-1 (or the pseudogene TRBV3-2) to TRBJ2-3, with D possibly called TRBD1 or TRBD2 (6 bases each). The germline V and J ends were trimmed by 4 bases and 1 base, with 15 bases remaining between them. Germline lookup yields CDR1 LGHDT and CDR2 YNNKEL (reference sequence). The CDR3 contains 16 residues. As DNA, the CDR3 is TGTGCCAGCAGCCCCGAGGTGGGGGGCGGCACAGATACGCAGTATTTT. Protein product: CASSPEVGGGTDTQYF.

The J gene is TRBJ1-3, the V gene TRBV3-1 (or the pseudogene TRBV3-2); 9 nucleotides align to TRBD1. Per the germline V gene, CDR1 is LGHDT and CDR2 is YNNKEL (reference sequence). The CDR3 contains 15 residues. V was pared by 5 bases and J by 3 bases, with 5 bases of the junction left unmatched. CDR3 amino acids: CASSGDRAIGNTIYF. CDR3 bases: TGTGCCAGCAGCGGGGACAGGGCGATTGGAAACACCATATATTTT.

The rearrangement links TRBV6-1 to TRBJ2-3; maybe TRBD1 (5 bases). Trimming stripped 3 bases from V and 6 bases from J, with 7 bases between. This CDR3 has 12 residues. Germline assignment: CDR1 MNHNS and CDR2 SASEGT. The CDR3, as DNA: TGTGCCAGCAGTGAGGGGCCGGATACGCAGTATTTT. Translated, it gives CASSEGPDTQYF.

This clone appeared once. The chain is built from TRBV11-3 and TRBJ1-2; TRBD1 matches 12 bases. Germline CDR1 SGHNT, CDR2 YENEEA. With 0 bases clipped from V and 4 bases from J, the junction kept 3 bases outside the gene matches. The length of the CDR3 is 16 residues. This CDR3 is CASSLEGTGGVYGYTF. The DNA of the CDR3 is TGTGCCAGCAGCTTAGAAGGGACAGGGGGCGTCTATGGCTACACCTTC.

A single count supports this clone. This chain connects TRBV19 to TRBJ1-3; no clear D. The CDR3 consists of 14 residues. Trimming pared 3 bases from V and 4 bases from J, leaving 10 bases between. Per germline, CDR1 LNHDA and CDR2 SQIVND (reference sequence). The CDR3 bases are TGTGCCAGTAGTATTGATCCAGGAGGAAACACCATATATTTT. This codes for CASSIDPGGNTIYF.

The V and J genes are TRBV5-1 and TRBJ1-1; 8 positions agree with TRBD1. With 4 bases clipped from V and 3 bases from J, the junction kept 5 bases outside the gene matches. The CDR3 runs 14 residues. Germline V gives CDR1 SGHRS, CDR2 YFSETQ. CDR3 residues: CASSVKTGDTEAFF. The CDR3 bases are TGCGCCAGCAGCGTAAAGACAGGGGACACTGAAGCTTTCTTT.

The chain has TRBV9 and TRBJ1-5, with TRBD1 identical over 7 bases. The CDR3 loop spans 15 amino acids. Looked up from germline, CDR1 is SGDLS and CDR2 is YYNGEE. V trimming: 0 bases; J trimming: 3 bases; junction bases outside the gene matches: 3. Here the CDR3 reads CASSVGGTDNQPQHF. DNA for the CDR3: TGTGCCAGCAGCGTAGGAGGGACAGACAATCAGCCCCAGCATTTT.